This T cell receptor beta chain was sequenced during a study of OX40 agonist ivuxolimab in advanced cancers. Regarding the study as a whole: Determination of antigen specificity was not performed for the expanded peripheral T cells.

Method: immunoSEQ multiplex PCR; TCRdb's copy keeps in-frame clones and lacks some. The table has some 59,000 clones, around 80% seen once; the top ten hold 2% to 2.5%. The sampling schedule covered blood at baseline, cycle 4 day 1, and cycle 7 day 1. A note on this clone: Its target is unknown.

The TCR sequence derives from an adult with an advanced solid tumor such as melanoma, head and neck, liver or kidney cancer. The input for sequencing was CD4+ or CD8+ T cells sorted from blood, taken in a trial of the OX40 agonist ivuxolimab.

The CDR3 loop reads CASSVTLQATEAFF. CDR3 in DNA: TGTGCCAGCAGCGTAACTCTACAGGCCACTGAAGCTTTCTTT. The chain carries TRBV9 and TRBJ1-1, with a possible D match to TRBD1 (5 bases). Trimming removed 1 base from V and 4 bases from J, with 11 bases in between. The CDR3 sequence is 14 residues long. CDR1 is SGDLS, CDR2 YYNGEE, per germline.